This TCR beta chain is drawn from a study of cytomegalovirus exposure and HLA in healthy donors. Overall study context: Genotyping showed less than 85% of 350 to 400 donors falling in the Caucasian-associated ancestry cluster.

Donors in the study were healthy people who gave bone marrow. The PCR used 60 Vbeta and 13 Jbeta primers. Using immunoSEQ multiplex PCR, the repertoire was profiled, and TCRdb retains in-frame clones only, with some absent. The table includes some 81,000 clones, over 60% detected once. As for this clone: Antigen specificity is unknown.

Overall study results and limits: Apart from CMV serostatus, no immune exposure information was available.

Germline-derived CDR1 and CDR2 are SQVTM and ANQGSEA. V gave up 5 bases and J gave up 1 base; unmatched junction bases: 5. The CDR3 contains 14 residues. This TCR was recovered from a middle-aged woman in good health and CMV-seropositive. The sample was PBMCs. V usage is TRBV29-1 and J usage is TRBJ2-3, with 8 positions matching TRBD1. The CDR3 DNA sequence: TGCAGCGTTTCCGGACAGGGAGGCACAGATACGCAGTATTTT. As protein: CSVSGQGGTDTQYF.